This is a list of T cell receptor beta chains from one sample in a study of TIL therapy for anti-PD-1-resistant metastatic lung cancer. The protocol was immunoSEQ multiplex PCR, while the TCRdb copy is restricted to in-frame clones and leaves out a portion. The sample has more than 20,000 clones, 60% to 70% seen once. Material: tumor tissue, obtained at baseline. The receptors were sampled from a woman between 30 and 80 years old with non-small cell lung cancer. Each CDR3 is given with its conserved first and last residue. D genes are given only for firm matches. Where a row states a size, it is once, few, many or the class of an expanded clone; other rows omit it.

v_gene	abundance	d_gene	j_gene	CDR3aa	CDR3nt
TRBV14	NA	NA	TRBJ2-7	CASSQNSYEQYF	TGTGCCAGCAGCCAAAATTCCTACGAGCAGTACTTC
TRBV6-1	once	NA	TRBJ2-5	CASSEGDRTLLWETQYF	TGTGCCAGCAGTGAAGGCGATCGGACGCTACTGTGGGAGACCCAGTACTTC
TRBV30	NA	NA	TRBJ2-7	CAWSEQGYSEQYF	TGTGCCTGGAGTGAGCAGGGCTATAGCGAGCAGTACTTC
TRBV6-5	NA	NA	TRBJ1-1	CASSYSAGTTEAFF	TGTGCCAGCAGTTACTCGGCAGGGACAACTGAAGCTTTCTTT
TRBV6-5	NA	NA	TRBJ2-2	CASIRSANTGELFF	TGTGCCAGCATTCGGTCAGCCAACACCGGGGAGCTGTTTTTT
TRBV2	NA	NA	TRBJ2-3	CASSDRGRLVGDTQYF	TGTGCCAGCAGTGATAGGGGGCGACTAGTGGGAGATACGCAGTATTTT
TRBV6-6	NA	NA	TRBJ1-2	CASSYDGVYGYTF	TGTGCCAGCAGTTACGACGGGGTCTATGGCTACACCTTC
TRBV6-5	few	NA	TRBJ1-1	CASSPQGNTEAFF	TGTGCCAGCAGTCCACAGGGGAACACTGAAGCTTTCTTT
TRBV2	once	TRBD1	TRBJ1-1	CASRLGGRPNTEAFF	TGTGCCAGCAGACTAGGGGGCCGGCCGAACACTGAAGCTTTCTTT
TRBV30	NA	NA	TRBJ1-2	CAWSGEGVYGYTF	TGTGCCTGGAGTGGTGAAGGGGTCTATGGCTACACCTTC
TRBV10-3	medium-sized	NA	TRBJ2-6	CATSSGANVLTF	TGTGCCACATCCTCTGGGGCCAACGTCCTGACTTTC
TRBV5-6	NA	TRBD2	TRBJ2-1	CASSEGLAGGRNEQFF	TGTGCCAGCAGTGAGGGACTAGCGGGAGGTCGCAATGAGCAGTTCTTC
TRBV4-1	NA	NA	TRBJ2-2	CASSQEHVTGELFF	TGCGCCAGCAGCCAAGAACACGTAACCGGGGAGCTGTTTTTT
TRBV5-1	NA	NA	TRBJ1-2	CASSFDTVNYGYTF	TGCGCCAGCAGTTTTGACACAGTAAACTATGGCTACACCTTC
TRBV15	few	NA	TRBJ2-7	CATSLRLGEQYF	TGTGCCACCAGCTTACGACTCGGCGAGCAGTACTTC
TRBV5-1	NA	TRBD1	TRBJ1-1	CASSPPGQGAPEAFF	TGCGCCAGCAGTCCCCCGGGACAGGGGGCCCCTGAAGCTTTCTTT
TRBV27	few	NA	TRBJ2-1	CASKERASYNEQFF	TGTGCCAGCAAAGAAAGAGCCTCCTACAATGAGCAGTTCTTC
TRBV29-1	NA	NA	TRBJ2-5	CSVPGDGQETQYF	TGCAGCGTACCGGGAGACGGGCAAGAGACCCAGTACTTC
TRBV30	NA	TRBD2	TRBJ2-7	CAWSEAGVEQYF	TGTGCCTGGAGTGAAGCGGGGGTAGAGCAGTACTTC
TRBV5-1	few	NA	TRBJ2-1	CASSLERIPGEQFF	TGCGCCAGCAGCTTGGAGCGTATCCCGGGGGAGCAGTTCTTC
TRBV20-1	once	TRBD2	TRBJ2-7	CSVSGIDEQYF	TGCAGTGTTAGCGGGATAGACGAGCAGTACTTC
TRBV7-6	few	NA	TRBJ2-7	CASSMGGQTYEQYF	TGTGCCAGCAGTATGGGGGGGCAGACATACGAGCAGTACTTC
TRBV5-5	NA	NA	TRBJ2-6	CASSLTSAGANVLTF	TGTGCCAGCAGCTTGACTTCTGCTGGGGCCAACGTCCTGACTTTC
TRBV15	NA	TRBD2	TRBJ2-7	CATSRDRGGGEQYF	TGTGCCACCAGCAGAGATCGGGGCGGGGGCGAGCAGTACTTC
TRBV25-1	NA	NA	TRBJ2-1	CASSASGTPNEQFF	TGTGCCAGCAGTGCGTCCGGGACTCCCAATGAGCAGTTCTTC
TRBV5-1	NA	NA	TRBJ2-1	CASSLETSLLFF	TGCGCCAGCAGCCTGGAGACTAGTCTTTTGTTCTTC
TRBV20-1	few	NA	TRBJ2-7	CSVEGSYEQYF	TGCAGTGTTGAGGGCTCCTACGAGCAGTACTTC
TRBV29-1	NA	NA	TRBJ1-2	CSVDGAGYTF	TGCAGCGTTGACGGGGCCGGCTACACCTTC
TRBV5-6	few	NA	TRBJ1-2	CASSLQGNYGYTF	TGTGCCAGCAGCTTACAGGGAAACTATGGCTACACCTTC
TRBV11-3	NA	NA	TRBJ2-7	CASTVRGCSYEQYF	TGTGCCAGCACCGTAAGGGGCTGCTCCTACGAGCAGTACTTC
TRBV9	NA	TRBD2	TRBJ2-5	CASSLTSGRQETQYF	TGTGCCAGCAGCCTTACTAGCGGGAGACAAGAGACCCAGTACTTC